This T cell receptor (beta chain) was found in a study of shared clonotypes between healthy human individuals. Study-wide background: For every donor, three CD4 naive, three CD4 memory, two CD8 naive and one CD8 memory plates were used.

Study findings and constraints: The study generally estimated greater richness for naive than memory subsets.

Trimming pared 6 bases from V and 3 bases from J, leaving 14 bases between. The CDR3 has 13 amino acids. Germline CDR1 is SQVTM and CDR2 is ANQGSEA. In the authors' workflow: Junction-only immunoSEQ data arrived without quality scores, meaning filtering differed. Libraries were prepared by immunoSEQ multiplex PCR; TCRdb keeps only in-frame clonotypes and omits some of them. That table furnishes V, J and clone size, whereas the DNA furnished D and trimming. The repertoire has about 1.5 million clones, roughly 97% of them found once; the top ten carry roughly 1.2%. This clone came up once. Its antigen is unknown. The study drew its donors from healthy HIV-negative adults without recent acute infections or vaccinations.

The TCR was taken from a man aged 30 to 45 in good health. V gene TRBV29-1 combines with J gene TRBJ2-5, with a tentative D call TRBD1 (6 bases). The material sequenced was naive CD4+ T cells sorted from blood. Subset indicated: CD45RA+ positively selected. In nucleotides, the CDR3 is TGCAGCGTCGAACGGACAGTAGAAGAGACCCAGTACTTC. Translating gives CSVERTVEETQYF.